This T cell receptor beta chain comes out of a study of blood T cell repertoires in COVID-19. The wider study: Some COVID-19 samples were acute and others convalescent; all came from the United States, Italy and Spain. T cells, B-cell-depleted T cells, or PBMCs supplied cDNA or gDNA.

The ends lost 3 bases at V and 1 base at J; junction bases unmatched: 8. The CDR3 spans 16 residues. In germline, CDR1 is SGHRS, CDR2 YFSETQ. Libraries were prepared by immunoSEQ multiplex PCR; TCRdb keeps only in-frame clonotypes and omits some of them. Among 150,000 to 200,000 clones listed, approximately 86% were seen once. The V and J genes are TRBV5-1 and TRBJ2-3, with TRBD2 matching 7 bases. Material for sequencing was PBMCs or T cells enriched from blood (not recorded which). This TCR derives from a woman in her thirties who had recovered from COVID-19. The CDR3, as DNA: TGCGCCAGCAGCTATATTGCTAGCGGAGGCACAGATACGCAGTATTTT. This encodes CASSYIASGGTDTQYF.